The 24 T cell receptor beta chains given below trace back to one sample, sequenced in a study of vaccination effects on CD4 cells after COVID-19. Before sequencing took place, the ViraFEST assay used viral peptide pools to expand antigen-specific CD4+ T cells. Once cultured for approximately 10 days, the cells underwent separation to obtain CD4+ T cells. Either the mRNA-1273 or the BNT162b2 vaccine was given to participants as two doses. Some clones are missing from TCRdb's copy, which holds only in-frame ones; the method was immunoSEQ multiplex PCR. The sample lists more than 35,000 clones; around 80% were seen once. Their specific antigens are unknown. The source material was CD4+ T cells from PBMCs cultured with HCoV-NL63 spike peptides, sampled after COVID-19 vaccination. The receptors stem from a human donor who received a COVID-19 vaccine. Some clones in this sample may be carry-over from other donors' samples.

This chain joins TRBV10-3 and TRBJ2-7; 7 bases are shared with TRBD1. Germline assignment: CDR1 ENHRY and CDR2 SYGVKD. After removal of 6 bases from V and 2 bases from J, the junction contained 7 bases not matched to a gene. This CDR3 contains 14 residues. CDR3: CAISPTGLTYEQYV. DNA of the CDR3: TGTGCCATCAGCCCGACAGGGCTAACCTACGAGCAGTACGTC.

The chain couples TRBV30 to TRBJ1-2; a weak D match, TRBD1 (5 bases). The CDR3 length is 12 residues. V was shortened by 4 bases and J by 7 bases, with 13 bases between the two germline ends. Germline CDR1 is GTSNPN and CDR2 is SVGIG (reference sequence). CDR3 bases: TGTGCCTGGACCCGGCCCAGGGCTGGCTACACCTTC. It specifies CAWTRPRAGYTF.

This clone occurred a few times. The chain recombines TRBV4-1 with TRBJ2-3; 7 bases align to TRBD1. V trimming: 4 bases; J trimming: 3 bases; junction bases outside the gene matches: 10. Germline V lookup: CDR1 MGHRA, CDR2 YSYEKL. This CDR3 has 16 amino acids. CDR3 DNA: TGCGCCAGCAGCCGGCTGCCGGGGACAGTTACAGATACGCAGTATTTT. Protein sequence: CASSRLPGTVTDTQYF.

The genes are TRBV7-9 and TRBJ1-1; D perhaps matches TRBD1 (5 bases). Germline V gives CDR1 SEHNR, CDR2 FQNEAQ (reference sequence). Trimming took 6 bases from V and 5 from J, leaving 13 bases between them. The CDR3 contains 13 residues. Written as DNA, the CDR3 is TGTGCCAGCAGTCGTGGGGGAGGGACTGAAGCTTTCTTT. Protein sequence: CASSRGGGTEAFF.

The chain uses TRBV7-2 and TRBJ2-3; 15 bases align to TRBD2. Per germline, CDR1 SGHTA and CDR2 FQGNSA. After removal of 6 bases from V and 6 bases from J, the junction contained 4 bases not matched to a gene. This CDR3 has 15 amino acids. CDR3 loop: CASRGLAGGRDTQYF. Written as DNA, the CDR3 is TGTGCCAGCAGGGGACTAGCGGGGGGCCGGGATACGCAGTATTTT.

The chain employs TRBV5-1 and TRBJ2-3; D uncertain. Looked up from germline, CDR1 is SGHRS and CDR2 is YFSETQ. This CDR3 comprises 14 residues. With 4 bases removed from V and 2 bases from J, the gap between germline ends came to 11 bases. CDR3 in amino acids: CASSLAALTDTQYF. DNA of the CDR3: TGCGCCAGCAGCCTTGCGGCCCTCACAGATACGCAGTATTTT.

The V gene is TRBV28, the J gene TRBJ1-5; 8 bases line up with TRBD1. Per the germline V gene, CDR1 is MDHEN and CDR2 is SYDVKM. The CDR3 contains 16 residues. With 2 bases clipped from V and 0 bases from J, the junction kept 3 bases outside the gene matches. CDR3 DNA sequence: TGTGCCAGCAGTTTAGGGACAGGTTATAGCAATCAGCCCCAGCATTTT. This gives the protein CASSLGTGYSNQPQHF.

The chain is built from TRBV9 and TRBJ2-2; a weak D match, TRBD1 (5 bases). The CDR3 has 16 amino acids. The V gene's germline CDR1 is SGDLS and CDR2 YYNGEE. V lost 5 bases and J lost 0, with 14 bases in between. CDR3 residues: CASRNRTISNTGELFF. DNA of the CDR3: TGTGCCAGCAGGAACCGGACAATCTCGAACACCGGGGAGCTGTTTTTT.

This clone was seen a single time. The chain uses TRBV18 and TRBJ1-6; the match to TRBD1 covers 8 bases. Germline CDR1 KGHSH, CDR2 LQKENI. Trimming cost V 2 bases and J 10 bases; bases outside gene matches: 7. CDR3 length: 15 residues. The CDR3 region is CASSPDRGAGSPLHF. The CDR3 bases are TGTGCCAGCTCACCAGACAGGGGCGCCGGGTCACCCCTCCACTTT.

The J gene is TRBJ1-5, the V gene TRBV5-3; D call uncertain. TRBV5-3 counts as an open reading frame of uncertain function. CDR3 length equals 11 residues. Trimming pared 10 bases from V and 9 bases from J, leaving 14 bases between. CDR3 coding DNA: TGTGCCGGAACGCCTGCGAGGCCCCAGCATTTT. It is translated as CAGTPARPQHF.

The rearrangement joins TRBV6-6 to TRBJ2-2; D not certain. Looked up from germline, CDR1 is MNHNY and CDR2 is SVGAGI (reference sequence). V was shortened by 5 bases and J by 7 bases, with 11 bases between the two germline ends. This CDR3 spans 13 amino acids. The CDR3 loop reads CASSPGRNGELFF. CDR3 bases: TGTGCCAGCAGTCCCGGACGGAACGGGGAGCTGTTTTTT.

V usage is TRBV19 and J usage is TRBJ2-5; 7 positions match TRBD1. There are 14 residues in the CDR3. The germline V gene encodes CDR1 LNHDA and CDR2 SQIVND (reference sequence). J was trimmed by 5 bases and V by 5 bases; bases with no gene match: 8. DNA for the CDR3: TGTGCCAGTAGTCGGTATGACAGGGTGGAGACCCAGTACTTC. Its translation: CASSRYDRVETQYF.

The chain employs TRBV4-2 and TRBJ2-5, with 10 bases that match TRBD2. The V gene end was trimmed by 7 bases and the J gene end by 3 bases; junction bases not matched to a gene: 5. Germline V lookup: CDR1 LGHNA, CDR2 YNFKEQ. This CDR3 has 14 residues. Written as DNA, the CDR3 is TGTGCCAGCAAAAGCGGGGGGGAGAAAGAGACCCAGTACTTC. Amino acid sequence: CASKSGGEKETQYF.

The CDR3 region has the DNA TGTGCCAGCAGCTTATTGGGACAGGGACAGGAAAAACTGTTTTTT. Its protein product is CASSLLGQGQEKLFF. The rearrangement joins TRBV7-2 to TRBJ1-4; 9 bases fit TRBD1. The CDR3 loop spans 15 amino acids. Germline CDR1 SGHTA, CDR2 FQGNSA. V lost 2 bases, J lost 8 bases, and 6 bases stayed unmatched.

This chain joins TRBV5-1 and TRBJ1-2; weak D call: TRBD1 (5 bases). The CDR3 sequence is 14 residues long. CDR1 is SGHRS and CDR2 is YFSETQ in the germline V gene. Trimming cost V 7 bases and J 3 bases, with 16 bases left between them. The CDR3 region is CASALQGSYYGYTF. Here the CDR3 DNA reads TGCGCCAGCGCCCTTCAGGGATCCTACTATGGCTACACCTTC.

This sequence joins TRBV28 and TRBJ1-4; possible D gene TRBD1, 5 bases. The CDR3 is 15 amino acids. In germline, CDR1 is MDHEN, CDR2 SYDVKM. Trimming pared 6 bases from V and 0 bases from J, leaving 11 bases between. The CDR3 coding sequence is TGTGCCAGCAGGGGGGGGACGGCAACTAATGAAAAACTGTTTTTT. It yields the protein CASRGGTATNEKLFF.

This chain links TRBV6-2 or TRBV6-3 with TRBJ1-1; D gene ambiguous. Germline CDR1 reads MNHEY; CDR2 reads SVGEGT. Trimming left V 4 bases short and J 10 bases short, with 16 bases between. CDR3 length: 13 residues. As DNA, the CDR3 is TGTGCCAGCAGTTGGAGCTCCACCAGAGGAGCTTTCTTT. Residues: CASSWSSTRGAFF.

The rearrangement links TRBV24-1 to TRBJ2-5, with D perhaps given as TRBD1 or TRBD2 (7 bases each). The V end was cut by 10 bases, the J end by 2 bases, with 13 bases between. The CDR3 loop spans 13 amino acids. The germline gives CDR1 KGHDR, CDR2 SFDVKD. CDR3 in DNA: TGTGCCACACAGGGGAGGGGGCAAGAGACCCAGTACTTC. Its translation is CATQGRGQETQYF.

The V and J genes are TRBV6-5 and TRBJ1-2; no firm D call. Germline loops: CDR1 MNHEY, CDR2 SVGAGI. V lost 1 base and J lost 7, with 10 bases in between. The length of the CDR3 is 13 residues. The DNA of the CDR3 is TGTGCCAGCAGTTACTTCGGGCGAGTTGGCTACACCTTC. This translates into CASSYFGRVGYTF.

The chain uses TRBV2 and TRBJ1-5; TRBD1 is a possible D gene (6 bases). Germline loops: CDR1 SNHLY, CDR2 FYNNEI. Trimming removed 7 bases at V and 7 bases at J, with 17 bases between. The CDR3 totals 14 residues. This CDR3 is CASTQTGSGQPQHF. The CDR3 DNA sequence: TGTGCCAGCACCCAGACAGGAAGTGGGCAGCCCCAGCATTTT.

This clone was observed a few times. The chain uses TRBV30 and TRBJ1-5; TRBD1 matches at 7 bases. V lost 2 bases, J lost 0 bases, and 4 bases stayed unmatched. The CDR3 sequence is 15 residues long. Germline lookup yields CDR1 GTSNPN and CDR2 SVGIG (reference sequence). CDR3 loop: CAWSRDRYSNQPQHF. The CDR3 DNA sequence: TGTGCCTGGAGTCGGGACAGATATAGCAATCAGCCCCAGCATTTT.

In this sample, this clone is medium-sized. The genes are TRBV5-5 and TRBJ1-1; 7 positions agree with TRBD1. Germline assignment: CDR1 SGHKS and CDR2 YYEKEE (reference sequence). J lost 3 bases, V lost 4 bases, and 6 bases had no gene match. CDR3 size: 14 residues. The CDR3 sequence is CASSGEGAHTEAFF. CDR3 DNA sequence: TGTGCCAGCAGCGGGGAGGGGGCGCACACTGAAGCTTTCTTT.

The V gene is TRBV5-1, the J gene TRBJ1-2; D not resolved. Germline V gene lookup returns CDR1 SGHRS and CDR2 YFSETQ. The CDR3 runs 12 residues. Trimming cost V 4 bases and J 2 bases, with 6 bases left between them. In DNA, the CDR3 is TGCGCCAGCAGCGAGCAGAACTATGGCTACACCTTC. This translates into CASSEQNYGYTF.

This clone was seen a handful of times. The chain is built from TRBV6-5 and TRBJ1-2; D gene ambiguous. V lost 5 bases and J lost 2, with 9 bases in between. There are 13 residues in the CDR3. Germline V lookup: CDR1 MNHEY, CDR2 SVGAGI. The CDR3 here is CASSRTSNYGYTF. The CDR3 bases are TGTGCCAGCAGTCGTACCTCGAACTATGGCTACACCTTC.